What follows are 25 T cell receptor beta chains derived from one specimen sequenced in a study of identical twins. MiXCR was run by TCRdb on the 5' RACE reads, yielding one entry per CDR3 protein. The sample includes a few hundred thousand distinct CDR3 sequences, about 15% of them seen just once. The data also belong to a second study, concerning yellow fever vaccine responses in identical twins.

Sequencing was done on a sample of CD4+ T cells sorted from blood. Receptors were obtained from a woman aged 18-30 years in good health.

This clonotype was counted between two and nine times. The CDR3 nucleotides are TGTGCCAGCAGTTTGGGTGGACAGGGGTTCACTTTGCAGTACTTC. This translates into CASSLGGQGFTLQYF. The chain joins TRBV12-3 or TRBV12-4 to TRBJ2-7, with 9 bases aligning to TRBD1. V trimming: 3 bases; J trimming: 9 bases; junction bases outside the gene matches: 12. The CDR3 has 15 amino acids.

This clonotype was detected only a few times. This chain links TRBV20-1 with TRBJ1-2; D is undetermined. This CDR3 is 12 amino acids long. Germline-derived CDR1 and CDR2 are DFQATT and SNEGSKA (reference sequence). V was pared by 4 bases and J by 2 bases, with 8 bases between. The CDR3 DNA reads as TGCAGTGCTAAGTTCGGAAACTATGGCTACACCTTC. Translating it yields CSAKFGNYGYTF.

A few counts support this clonotype. The chain uses TRBV10-2 and TRBJ2-2; D remains unclear. This CDR3 spans 14 amino acids. Looked up from germline, CDR1 is WSHSY and CDR2 is SAAADI. V lost 2 bases and J 2 bases, leaving 6 bases between the germline ends. The CDR3 bases are TGCGCCAGCAGTGAGGTGTATAACACCGGGGAGCTGTTTTTT. Its translation is CASSEVYNTGELFF.

This clonotype was counted only a few times. This chain joins TRBV19 and TRBJ1-5; possibly TRBD1 for D (5 bases). The CDR3 runs 14 residues. Germline V gene data show CDR1 as LNHDA and CDR2 as SQIVND (reference sequence). Trimming stripped 6 bases from V and 5 bases from J, with 14 bases between. The CDR3 reads CASSRDVGDQPQHF. CDR3 DNA sequence: TGTGCCAGTAGCCGGGACGTTGGTGATCAGCCCCAGCATTTT.

The rearrangement joins TRBV12-3 or TRBV12-4 to TRBJ2-3; 11 bases match TRBD2. V trimming: 1 base; J trimming: 1 base; junction bases outside the gene matches: 4. This CDR3 spans 17 amino acids. The chain's CDR3 is CASSLGLLAGGTDTQYF. CDR3 DNA sequence: TGTGCCAGCAGTTTAGGGTTACTAGCGGGGGGCACAGATACGCAGTATTTT.

The CDR3 protein is CATSDPGLGSNEQYF. The CDR3, as DNA: TGTGCCACCAGTGACCCGGGACTGGGGTCCAACGAGCAGTACTTC. The chain couples TRBV24-1 to TRBJ2-7; weak D call: TRBD2 (6 bases). V dropped 4 bases and J dropped 5 bases, with 17 bases sitting between them. Per germline, CDR1 KGHDR and CDR2 SFDVKD. The CDR3 has 15 residues.

V usage is TRBV19 and J usage is TRBJ1-6; D uncertain. Trimming pared 6 bases from V and 2 bases from J, leaving 11 bases between. Germline V gene data show CDR1 as LNHDA and CDR2 as SQIVND (reference sequence). The CDR3 consists of 15 residues. The CDR3 protein is CASRSSGPYNSPLHF. CDR3 coding DNA: TGTGCCAGTAGGTCTTCCGGGCCCTATAATTCACCCCTCCACTTT.

This chain links TRBV29-1 with TRBJ2-2, with D unresolved. This CDR3 spans 13 amino acids. Germline CDR1 is SQVTM and CDR2 is ANQGSEA. V shed 6 bases and J shed 1 base, with 9 bases lying between them. DNA of the CDR3: TGCAGCGTCCGATCGGGGAACACCGGGGAGCTGTTTTTT. It codes for CSVRSGNTGELFF.

The chain uses TRBV20-1 and TRBJ2-7, with 14 positions matching TRBD2. Trimming cost V 5 bases and J 6 bases; bases outside gene matches: 15. This CDR3 has 17 amino acids. The germline CDR1 and CDR2 sequences are DFQATT and SNEGSKA (reference sequence). DNA for the CDR3: TGCAGTGCTCCTCCCGGGACTAGCGGGAGCGGTCCCTGCGAGCAGTACTTC. Amino acids: CSAPPGTSGSGPCEQYF.

This clonotype came up a few times. The genes are TRBV10-3 and TRBJ2-7; no reliable D call. V shed 2 bases and J shed 5 bases, with 7 bases lying between them. Germline V CDR1 and CDR2: ENHRY, SYGVKD. The CDR3 length is 12 residues. For the CDR3, the DNA is TGTGCCATCAGTGAGCGTGGGGACGAGCAGTACGTC. It codes for CAISERGDEQYV.

This clonotype was seen more than once but under ten times. The chain is built from TRBV11-1 and TRBJ2-3, with 8 bases identical to TRBD1. V was pared by 2 bases and J by 6 bases, with 25 bases of the junction left unmatched. This CDR3 spans 21 amino acids. Per the germline V gene, CDR1 is SGHAT and CDR2 is FQDESV (reference sequence). For the CDR3, the DNA is TGTGCCAGCAGCTTATTTGCTTCACGCAGGGGACAGGTTTACGCCAGGGATACGCAGTATTTT. Encoded protein: CASSLFASRRGQVYARDTQYF.

This clonotype was observed a few times. The chain recombines TRBV5-1 with TRBJ2-3, with D possibly being TRBD1 (6 bases). Looked up from germline, CDR1 is SGHRS and CDR2 is YFSETQ. Trimming cost V 0 bases and J 0 bases, with 20 bases left between them. The CDR3 covers 19 residues. The CDR3 here is CASSLAIGQLSSSTDTQYF. For the CDR3, the DNA is TGCGCCAGCAGCTTGGCCATTGGACAGCTAAGCTCGAGCACAGATACGCAGTATTTT.

The rearrangement uses TRBV28 and TRBJ1-2, with a possible D match to TRBD1 (5 bases). Trimming pared 5 bases from V and 5 bases from J, leaving 12 bases between. CDR3 length: 13 amino acids. Germline V gene lookup returns CDR1 MDHEN and CDR2 SYDVKM. CDR3 DNA: TGTGCCAGCAGTCCAGGGAGGGAATATGGCTACACCTTC. Translated, it gives CASSPGREYGYTF.

In this sample, this clonotype turned up many times. This chain connects TRBV29-1 to TRBJ1-1; 10 bases fit TRBD1. Unmatched junction bases numbered 5, after V lost 6 bases and J lost 1 base. The germline CDR1 and CDR2 sequences are SQVTM and ANQGSEA. The CDR3 is made up of 14 amino acids. The CDR3 is CSVWTGGKNTEAFF. The CDR3 nucleotides read TGCAGCGTCTGGACAGGGGGAAAGAACACTGAAGCTTTCTTT.

The rearrangement links TRBV5-6 to TRBJ2-7; a weak D match, TRBD1 (6 bases). The CDR3 runs to 14 residues. In germline, CDR1 is SGHDT, CDR2 YYEEEE. The ends were cut back, 4 bases at V and 4 bases at J, with 15 bases in the middle. CDR3: CASSRQDTGYEQYF. The CDR3 DNA reads TGTGCCAGCAGCCGACAGGATACTGGGTACGAGCAGTACTTC.

This clonotype was picked up a small number of times. This chain joins TRBV5-5 and TRBJ2-3; D might be TRBD2 (7 bases). V was cut by 4 bases and J by 2 bases, with 17 bases left in between. The germline V gene encodes CDR1 SGHKS and CDR2 YYEKEE (reference sequence). This CDR3 contains 16 residues. The CDR3 DNA reads TGTGCCAGCAGCCCCTTGCAGGGGACTATCACAGATACGCAGTATTTT. It codes for CASSPLQGTITDTQYF.

This clonotype was detected only a few times. The chain joins TRBV24-1 to TRBJ2-7; no reliable D call. This CDR3 has 13 amino acids. V dropped 2 bases and J dropped 2 bases, with 6 bases sitting between them. Germline V gene lookup returns CDR1 KGHDR and CDR2 SFDVKD. The CDR3 loop is CATSDSTTYEQYF. CDR3 DNA: TGTGCCACCAGTGATTCAACTACCTACGAGCAGTACTTC.

This clonotype was picked up a small number of times. The V call is TRBV6-5, the J call TRBJ1-4; TRBD1 matches at 9 bases. The germline V gene has CDR1 MNHEY and CDR2 SVGAGI. V lost 2 bases and J lost 0; bases outside the gene matches: 7. The CDR3 is 18 amino acids. The CDR3 protein is CASSYRGQGGSTNEKLFF. CDR3 DNA sequence: TGTGCCAGCAGTTACCGGGGACAGGGAGGATCAACTAATGAAAAACTGTTTTTT.

V gene TRBV20-1 combines with J gene TRBJ2-3; D gene unclear. V was cut by 3 bases and J by 2 bases, with 3 bases left in between. CDR1 DFQATT and CDR2 SNEGSKA come from the germline V gene (reference sequence). This CDR3 comprises 11 residues. CDR3 DNA: TGCAGTGCTAGGATCACAGATACGCAGTATTTT. This translates into CSARITDTQYF.

CDR3 amino acids: CASSLGQTSQPQHF. The DNA of the CDR3 is TGTGCCAGCAGTCTGGGACAGACCAGTCAGCCCCAGCATTTT. The gene calls are TRBV12-3 or TRBV12-4 and TRBJ1-5; 7 nucleotides match TRBD1. The CDR3 has 14 residues. J lost 6 bases, V lost 5 bases, and 7 bases had no gene match.

The rearrangement joins TRBV14 to TRBJ2-1; no clear D. The CDR3 runs to 15 residues. The V end was cut by 4 bases, the J end by 0 bases, with 10 bases between. Germline loops: CDR1 SGHDN, CDR2 FVKESK. The chain's CDR3 is CASSPTNPSYNEQFF. The CDR3 bases are TGTGCCAGCAGCCCGACCAACCCCTCCTACAATGAGCAGTTCTTC. Together with reference TRBV14 and TRBJ2-1, the CDR3 gives the full variable domain: EAGVTQFPSHSVIEKGQTVTLRCDPISGHDNLYWYRRVMGKEIKFLLHFVKESKQDESGMPNNRFLAERTGGTYSTLKVQPAELEDSGVYFCASSPTNPSYNEQFFGPGTRLTVL.

This clonotype was seen a few times. The rearrangement links TRBV29-1 to TRBJ2-5; tentatively, D is TRBD2 (5 bases). The CDR3 runs to 12 residues. Germline CDR1 and CDR2: SQVTM and ANQGSEA. With 2 bases removed from V and 9 bases from J, the gap between germline ends came to 13 bases. The chain's CDR3 is CSVEIRTEAQYF. CDR3 bases: TGCAGCGTTGAAATCAGGACTGAGGCCCAGTACTTC. The variable domain in full, with the rest retrieved from reference TRBV29-1 and TRBJ2-5, is SAVISQKPSRDICQRGTSLTIQCQVDSQVTMMFWYRQQPGQSLTLIATANQGSEATYESGFVIDKFPISRPNLTFSTLTVSNMSPEDSSIYLCSVEIRTEAQYFGPGTRLLVL.

The V call is TRBV7-6, the J call TRBJ2-5, with TRBD1 identical over 9 bases. Germline CDR1 reads SGHVS; CDR2 reads FNYEAQ. The CDR3 sequence is 14 residues long. J was trimmed by 4 bases and V by 4 bases; bases with no gene match: 4. CDR3 nucleotide sequence: TGTGCCAGCAGCTGGACAGGGGAAGGAGAGACCCAGTACTTC. This codes for CASSWTGEGETQYF.

This rearrangement joins TRBV12-3 or TRBV12-4 to TRBJ1-2; 12 nucleotides align to TRBD1. This CDR3 has 14 residues. The V gene end was trimmed by 6 bases and the J gene end by 7 bases; junction bases not matched to a gene: 6. The CDR3 spells CASRGDRGQFGYTF. CDR3 nucleotides: TGTGCCAGCAGAGGGGACAGGGGGCAGTTTGGCTACACCTTC.

The rearrangement links TRBV3-1 to TRBJ1-2; D gene unclear. The germline V and J ends were trimmed by 4 bases and 5 bases, with 11 bases remaining between them. From germline, CDR1 is LGHDT and CDR2 YNNKEL (reference sequence). The CDR3 totals 13 residues. CDR3 sequence (DNA): TGTGCCAGCAGCCCCATCATCCTTTATGGCTACACCTTC. This encodes CASSPIILYGYTF.